This TCR beta chain comes out of a study of blood T cell repertoires in COVID-19. Across the whole study: Sample material is recorded as cDNA or gDNA derived from T cells, B-cell-depleted T cells, or PBMCs.

The CDR3 runs 15 residues. V was clipped by 2 bases and J by 5 bases, with 12 bases between them. Germline V gene sequence: CDR1 MGHDK, CDR2 SYGVNS. Per the study methods: Amplification with reference gene primers provided the estimates of nucleated cell counts. Repertoires were generated with immunoSEQ multiplex PCR, while TCRdb's copy carries only in-frame clones and drops some. That table supplies the V and J calls and clone size; D and trimming were determined from the DNA. The sample carries over 110,000 clones, approximately 88% recorded once. The receptor comes from a human donor in a cohort sampled during active COVID-19. This chain joins TRBV25-1 and TRBJ1-4, with D perhaps matching TRBD1 (5 bases). The sequenced material came from peripheral blood. The CDR3: CASSEQGGRNEKLFF. The CDR3 DNA is TGTGCCAGCAGTGAACAGGGTGGGAGGAATGAAAAACTGTTTTTT.